The 6 T cell receptor beta chains listed next were all sequenced from one sample in a study of cytomegalovirus exposure and HLA in healthy donors (dated by TCRdb to about 2017). Library preparation was by the immunoSEQ multiplex PCR assay. The multiplex PCR relied on a mix of 60 forward primers for TCR Vbeta segments and 13 reverse primers for TCR Jbeta segments. Entries here come from immuneACCESS through TCRdb and include only in-frame sequences with V and J called. Some clones fail to appear in such tables; in the studies checked, an unresolved V gene covers under half of the shortfall, and the cause of the remainder is unknown. This sample holds 100,000 or so clones; approximately 85% were observed only once. The ten biggest clones cover about 3.7% of the sample. The material sequenced was PBMCs. These receptors all stem from a man aged 25 to 45 in good health and CMV-seronegative.

The V gene is TRBV15, the J gene TRBJ1-1; unclear D gene. The length of the CDR3 is 17 residues. Germline V lookup: CDR1 LNHNV, CDR2 YYDKDF (reference sequence). Trimming shortened V by 0 bases and J by 5 bases, and 19 bases separated the two germline ends. CDR3 protein: CATSRDHYEVVETEAFF. The CDR3 DNA is TGTGCCACCAGCAGAGACCACTATGAGGTTGTCGAAACTGAAGCTTTCTTT.

The V call is TRBV2, the J call TRBJ1-4, with D perhaps TRBD1 (5 bases). This CDR3 spans 13 amino acids. The germline V gene has CDR1 SNHLY and CDR2 FYNNEI. V lost 6 bases to trimming and J lost 8 bases, with 13 bases between them. The CDR3, as DNA: TGTGCCAGCAGCCGGAGGGGTCGGGAAAAACTGTTTTTT. Translation: CASSRRGREKLFF.

The V call is TRBV2, the J call TRBJ1-4; 9 nucleotides agree with TRBD1. V lost 5 bases to trimming and J lost 3 bases; unmatched junction nucleotides: 7. The germline gives CDR1 SNHLY, CDR2 FYNNEI. The CDR3 is 16 amino acids. The CDR3 region is CASSSLQGAPNEKLFF. Written as DNA, the CDR3 is TGTGCCAGCAGTTCATTACAGGGGGCCCCTAATGAAAAACTGTTTTTT.

This chain joins TRBV14 and TRBJ1-6; D is unresolved. Between the trimmed V and J ends, which lost 1 base and 7 bases, there was a span of 14 bases. Germline loops: CDR1 SGHDN, CDR2 FVKESK. The CDR3 contains 16 residues. CDR3 bases: TGTGCCAGCAGCCAAGTCTTTTCCAGCGTCAATTCACCCCTCCACTTT. Translating it yields CASSQVFSSVNSPLHF.

The J gene is TRBJ1-5, the V gene TRBV12-5, with unresolved D. Germline-derived CDR1 and CDR2 are LGHNT and FRNRAP. The CDR3 contains 16 residues. V was pared by 0 bases and J by 1 base, with 10 bases between. The CDR3 loop is CASGLVPEGSNQPQHF. DNA for the CDR3: TGTGCTAGTGGTTTGGTCCCGGAGGGAAGCAATCAGCCCCAGCATTTT. Based on the CDR3 plus reference TRBV12-5 and TRBJ1-5, the full variable domain is DARVTQTPRHKVTEMGQEVTMRCQPILGHNTVFWYRQTMMQGLELLAYFRNRAPLDDSGMPKDRFSAEMPDATLATLKIQPSEPRDSAVYFCASGLVPEGSNQPQHFGDGTRLSIL.

This clone showed up just a few times. Other nucleotide sequences in the sample specify the same CDR3. Here the CDR3 reads CASSYGRGSYEQYF. CDR3 in DNA: TGTGCCAGCAGTTACGGGCGGGGGTCCTACGAGCAGTACTTC. The rearrangement uses TRBV6-5 and TRBJ2-7; 7 bases agree with TRBD2. The CDR3 has 14 residues. CDR1 and CDR2 from the germline V gene are MNHEY and SVGAGI. The junction had 2 bases not matched to a gene; V was cut back by 2 bases and J by 1 base.